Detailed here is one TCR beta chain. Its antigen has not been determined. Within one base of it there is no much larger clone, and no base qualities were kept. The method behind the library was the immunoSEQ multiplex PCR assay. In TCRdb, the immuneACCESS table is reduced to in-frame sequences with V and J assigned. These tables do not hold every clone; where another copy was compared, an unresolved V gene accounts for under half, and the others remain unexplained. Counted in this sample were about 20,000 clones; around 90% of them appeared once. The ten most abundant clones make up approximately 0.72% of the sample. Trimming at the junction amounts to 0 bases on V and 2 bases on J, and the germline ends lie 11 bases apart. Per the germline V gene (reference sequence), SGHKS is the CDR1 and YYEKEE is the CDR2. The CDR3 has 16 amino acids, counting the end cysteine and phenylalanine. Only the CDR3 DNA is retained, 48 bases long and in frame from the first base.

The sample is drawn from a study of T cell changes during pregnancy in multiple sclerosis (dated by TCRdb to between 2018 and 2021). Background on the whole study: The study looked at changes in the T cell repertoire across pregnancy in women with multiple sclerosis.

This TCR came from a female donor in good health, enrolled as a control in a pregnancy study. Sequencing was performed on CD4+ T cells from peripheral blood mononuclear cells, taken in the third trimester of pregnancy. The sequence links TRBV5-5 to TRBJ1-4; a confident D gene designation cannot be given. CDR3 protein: CASSLEYGNTNEKLFF. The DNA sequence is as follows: TGTGCCAGCAGCTTGGAGTACGGGAATACTAATGAAAAACTGTTTTTT.